The T cell receptor beta chain described here comes from a study of immune evolution from preneoplasia to lung adenocarcinoma. Overall study: HLA loss of heterozygosity: roughly 6.4% AIS, around 16% MIA, approximately 35% ADC, none AAH.

Study-wide results and limits: Clonality was highest in normal lung, lower in later-stage lesions apparently.

Assay: immunoSEQ multiplex PCR; the TCRdb copy retains only in-frame clones and omits some. Among roughly 9,900 clones listed, around 83% were seen once. Patient tissue came from resections in Japan or China, 2014–2017. Macro-dissection enriched premalignant or tumor cells before nucleic acid extraction. Germline CDR1 reads SGHTA; CDR2 reads FQGTGA. The J segment lost 1 base and the V segment lost 5 bases, leaving 4 bases of the junction unmatched. This CDR3 comprises 16 residues. A few counts support this clone. Its matching antigen is unknown. The source is a person between 65 and 80 years old with lung adenocarcinoma. Some clones in this sample may be carry-over from other donors' samples. Sequenced sample: FFPE minimally invasive lung adenocarcinoma tissue. The chain couples TRBV7-3 to TRBJ2-1; 11 bases fit TRBD1. The CDR3 nucleotides read TGTGCCAGCAGCCTCCGGGACAGGGGGTCCTACAATGAGCAGTTCTTC. This encodes CASSLRDRGSYNEQFF.